Presented here are 14 T cell receptor beta chains from one specimen sequenced in a study of T cells after yellow fever vaccination. In TCRdb, the 5' RACE reads were re-called with MiXCR into one record per CDR3 protein. The sample carries fewer than 500,000 distinct CDR3 sequences, 15% to 20% recorded once. Sequences were derived from PBMCs, sampled before the yellow fever booster vaccination. Every receptor here comes from a man younger than 35 who received the YFV17D yellow fever vaccine.

V gene TRBV7-3 combines with J gene TRBJ2-5; 10 positions agree with TRBD2. This CDR3 is 18 amino acids long. The germline CDR1 and CDR2 sequences are SGHTA and FQGTGA. V lost 3 bases, J lost 5 bases, and 15 bases stayed unmatched. The CDR3 sequence is CASSFGIGLAEQRETQYF. Here the CDR3 DNA reads TGTGCCAGCAGCTTTGGGATTGGACTAGCGGAGCAGAGGGAGACCCAGTACTTC.

CDR3: CASSLDGAADTQYF. In nucleotides, the CDR3 is TGTGCCAGCAGCTTGGACGGAGCTGCAGATACGCAGTATTTT. The chain links TRBV7-2 to TRBJ2-3; D unclear. Trimming left V 3 bases short and J 4 bases short, with 11 bases between. This CDR3 contains 14 residues. Germline CDR1 and CDR2: SGHTA and FQGNSA.

This clonotype was observed a handful of times. The chain links TRBV20-1 to TRBJ1-5, with a weak D call TRBD1 (5 bases). Trimming left V 3 bases short and J 9 bases short, with 21 bases between. The CDR3 consists of 15 residues. CDR1 and CDR2 from the germline V gene are DFQATT and SNEGSKA (reference sequence). Written as DNA, the CDR3 is TGCAGTGCTAGGGGGGGATTCGACCGCACAGGGCCCCAGCATTTT. Translating it yields CSARGGFDRTGPQHF.

This clonotype came up many times. The chain uses TRBV12-3 or TRBV12-4 and TRBJ1-2; D call uncertain. The CDR3 runs to 11 residues. Trimming removed 1 base from V and 8 bases from J, with 5 bases in between. CDR3 sequence: CASSLEGGYTF. The CDR3 DNA reads TGTGCCAGCAGTTTAGAAGGGGGCTACACCTTC.

This clonotype was counted a few times. The chain has TRBV15 and TRBJ2-7, with D uncertain. The V end was cut by 0 bases, the J end by 1 base, with 13 bases between. The CDR3 consists of 16 residues. Germline lookup yields CDR1 LNHNV and CDR2 YYDKDF (reference sequence). CDR3 nucleotide sequence: TGTGCCACCAGCAGAGATGTTGGTAGGTTTTCCTACGAGCAGTACTTC. Translating gives CATSRDVGRFSYEQYF.

This clonotype came up a few times. The chain carries TRBV5-1 and TRBJ2-1; the match to TRBD2 covers 12 bases. The ends lost 3 bases at V and 4 bases at J; junction bases unmatched: 5. The CDR3 has 16 amino acids. From germline, CDR1 is SGHRS and CDR2 YFSETQ. CDR3 residues: CASSWGLAGTYNEQFF. The CDR3 nucleotides are TGCGCCAGCAGCTGGGGACTAGCGGGTACATACAATGAGCAGTTCTTC. Full variable domain (rest looked up from reference TRBV5-1 and TRBJ2-1): KAGVTQTPRYLIKTRGQQVTLSCSPISGHRSVSWYQQTPGQGLQFLFEYFSETQRNKGNFPGRFSGRQFSNSRSEMNVSTLELGDSALYLCASSWGLAGTYNEQFFGPGTRLTVL.

This chain links TRBV4-1 with TRBJ1-1; 7 bases are a match to TRBD1. The CDR3 is 15 residues long. The J segment lost 0 bases and the V segment lost 5 bases, leaving 6 bases of the junction unmatched. Germline V CDR1 and CDR2: MGHRA, YSYEKL. The CDR3 DNA follows: TGCGCCAGCAGCGTTCCACAGGGGATGAACACTGAAGCTTTCTTT. It encodes CASSVPQGMNTEAFF.

Only a few counts were recorded for this clonotype. This sequence joins TRBV5-6 and TRBJ2-1; possible D gene TRBD2, 6 bases. This CDR3 has 15 amino acids. Trimming left V 4 bases short and J 1 base short, with 12 bases between. Germline lookup yields CDR1 SGHDT and CDR2 YYEEEE. The CDR3 DNA reads as TGTGCCAGCAGCGGAACTAGCAAGTCCTACAATGAGCAGTTCTTC. Translation gives CASSGTSKSYNEQFF.

The sample holds a few counts of this clonotype. V gene TRBV6-1 combines with J gene TRBJ2-7; D is ambiguous. CDR1 is MNHNS and CDR2 is SASEGT in the germline V gene. CDR3 length: 14 amino acids. V lost 4 bases and J 4 bases, leaving 14 bases between the germline ends. CDR3 loop: CASSAHALRYEQYF. The DNA for the CDR3 is TGTGCCAGCAGTGCGCACGCCTTAAGATACGAGCAGTACTTC.

In this sample, this clonotype turned up many times. This rearrangement joins TRBV12-3 or TRBV12-4 to TRBJ2-5; 9 bases fit TRBD1. The CDR3 consists of 14 residues. With 5 bases clipped from V and 5 bases from J, the junction kept 6 bases outside the gene matches. The DNA of the CDR3 is TGTGCCAGCAGTCCACAGGGGGCGCGGGAGACCCAGTACTTC. This codes for CASSPQGARETQYF.

The chain uses TRBV9 and TRBJ2-2; possible D gene TRBD1, 5 bases. V was trimmed by 6 bases and J by 7 bases, leaving 13 bases between them. The CDR3 extends over 13 amino acids. From germline, CDR1 is SGDLS and CDR2 YYNGEE. CDR3 DNA: TGTGCCAGCAAGGCAGGGCGGAACGGGGAGCTGTTTTTT. It translates to CASKAGRNGELFF.

This clonotype was seen many times. The chain carries TRBV12-3 or TRBV12-4 and TRBJ2-1; 7 nucleotides match TRBD1. CDR3 length equals 14 residues. Unmatched junction bases numbered 3, after V lost 3 bases and J lost 4 bases. The DNA of the CDR3 is TGTGCCAGCAGTTTGGGGACAGTTTACAATGAGCAGTTCTTC. It is translated as CASSLGTVYNEQFF.

J is TRBJ1-2 and V is TRBV19, with TRBD1 matching 7 bases. This CDR3 region has 15 residues. Per germline, CDR1 LNHDA and CDR2 SQIVND (reference sequence). J lost 5 bases, V lost 3 bases, and 9 bases had no gene match. CDR3 in DNA: TGTGCCAGTAGTATGACTAGGGACAGCATATATGGCTACACCTTC. As protein: CASSMTRDSIYGYTF.

The genes are TRBV2 and TRBJ2-3; D unresolved. Germline V lookup: CDR1 SNHLY, CDR2 FYNNEI. V shed 7 bases and J shed 1 base, with 9 bases lying between them. The CDR3 contains 13 residues. CDR3 sequence: CASTTMGTDTQYF. The CDR3 region has the DNA TGTGCCAGCACGACGATGGGCACAGATACGCAGTATTTT.